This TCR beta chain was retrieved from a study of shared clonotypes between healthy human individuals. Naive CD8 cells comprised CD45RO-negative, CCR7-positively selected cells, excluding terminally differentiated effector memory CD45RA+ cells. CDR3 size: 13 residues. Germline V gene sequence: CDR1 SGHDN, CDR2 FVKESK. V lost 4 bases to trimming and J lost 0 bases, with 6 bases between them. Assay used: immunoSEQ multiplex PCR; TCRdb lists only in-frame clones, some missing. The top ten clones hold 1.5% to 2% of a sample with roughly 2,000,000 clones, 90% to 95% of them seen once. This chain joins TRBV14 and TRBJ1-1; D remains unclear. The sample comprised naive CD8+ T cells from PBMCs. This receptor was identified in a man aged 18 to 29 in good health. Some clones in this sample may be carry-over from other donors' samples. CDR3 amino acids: CASSPLMNTEAFF. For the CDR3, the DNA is TGTGCCAGCAGCCCGCTAATGAACACTGAAGCTTTCTTT.